Listed below are T cell receptor beta chains from one sample, sequenced in a study of blood T cells in healthy people across ages. One entry per CDR3 protein, called by TCRdb with MiXCR from the 5' RACE reads. The sample yields some 1,800,000 distinct CDR3 sequences, about two fifths seen once. The sample taken for sequencing was blood. These receptors came from a human donor in good health. Each CDR3 is given with its conserved first and last residue. The D gene is left open where the match is weak. Some rows have no size entry. The others give once, few or many, or a class for an expanded clone.

d_gene	abundance	v_gene	j_gene	CDR3nt	CDR3aa
-	-	TRBV7-9	TRBJ1-2	TGTGCCAGCAGCTGGGGGCAGCCGCTAAACGGCTACACCTTC	CASSWGQPLNGYTF
-	few	TRBV5-1	TRBJ2-7	TGCGCCAGCAGCTTACGGCCCCTCTCCTACGAGCAGTACTTC	CASSLRPLSYEQYF
-	-	TRBV12-3/TRBV12-4	TRBJ2-1	TGTGCCAGCAGTTTGTTGTTTGGAGGGATAAATGAGCAGTTCTTC	CASSLLFGGINEQFF
-	few	TRBV12-3/TRBV12-4	TRBJ2-2	TGTGCCAGCAGGCGGTGGCTGGGACTGAACACCGGGGAGCTGTTTTTT	CASRRWLGLNTGELFF
TRBD2	few	TRBV9	TRBJ2-3	TGTGCCAGCAGCCCTGAGGCGGGGGGGCTTATAGATACGCAGTATTTT	CASSPEAGGLIDTQYF
TRBD2	few	TRBV5-1	TRBJ2-1	TGTGCCAGCAGTTTAATAGCGGGGGGGCGCAATGAGCAGTTCTTC	CASSLIAGGRNEQFF
-	-	TRBV6-2/TRBV6-3	TRBJ2-5	TGTGCCAGCAGTTGGCCCTCTTACACCAAAGAGACCCAGTACTTC	CASSWPSYTKETQYF
TRBD2	-	TRBV20-1	TRBJ2-1	TGCAGTGCTTGGACTAGCGGGGGGCGAAGCTCCTACAGTGAGCAGTTCTTC	CSAWTSGGRSSYSEQFF
TRBD1	many	TRBV20-1	TRBJ2-7	TGCAGTGCTAGGGGACAGATCAACGAGCAGTACTTC	CSARGQINEQYF
-	few	TRBV20-1	TRBJ2-6	TGCAGTGCAAGAGACGCCCAAGGGGCCAACGTCCTGACTTTC	CSARDAQGANVLTF